These T cell receptor beta chains were read from a single sample in a study of T cells in narcolepsy. Only in-frame clones appear in the TCRdb table, and some are missing; sequencing was by immunoSEQ multiplex PCR. The top ten clones hold more than 0.85% of a sample with approximately 30,000 clones, approximately 80% of them seen once. Specimen: memory (CD45RA-) CD4+ T cells from blood. These receptors came from a human donor in good health. The CDR3 runs from the conserved cysteine through the conserved F or W. The D gene is left open where the match is weak. For some rows the clone size is stated as once, few or many, or as a class when expanded; others skip it.

v_call,d_call,clone_size,j_call,cdr3_aa,cdr3_nt
TRBV5-4,TRBD2,.,TRBJ2-5,CASSLASGVGETQYF,TGTGCCAGCAGCTTGGCTAGCGGGGTCGGTGAGACCCAGTACTTC
TRBV4-2,.,.,TRBJ2-3,CASSQGTFNTDTQYF,TGTGCCAGCAGCCAAGGGACCTTTAACACAGATACGCAGTATTTT
TRBV14,.,.,TRBJ2-7,CASSDGVGVINEQYF,TGTGCCAGCAGCGACGGTGTCGGGGTTATCAACGAGCAGTACTTC
TRBV5-6,.,.,TRBJ2-1,CASSLLSSYNEQFF,TGTGCCAGCAGCTTGCTGAGCTCCTACAATGAGCAGTTCTTC
TRBV19,.,once,TRBJ1-1,CASSMNPAIGTEAFF,TGTGCCAGTAGTATGAATCCCGCGATAGGGACTGAAGCTTTCTTT
TRBV6-6,TRBD1,.,TRBJ1-1,CASSYSRQGLAFF,TGTGCCAGCAGTTACTCGAGACAGGGGTTGGCTTTCTTT
TRBV15,.,once,TRBJ1-6,CATSSRTDSPLHF,TGTGCCACCAGCAGCAGGACGGATTCACCCCTCCACTTT
TRBV5-1,.,.,TRBJ2-6,CASRPTSSGANVLTF,TGCGCCAGCAGGCCGACTTCCTCTGGGGCCAACGTCCTGACTTTC
TRBV5-1,.,.,TRBJ2-6,CASSYDSGANVLTF,TGCGCCAGCAGCTATGACAGCGGGGCCAACGTCCTGACTTTC
TRBV2,.,.,TRBJ1-4,CASRGGSEKLFF,TGTGCCAGCAGGGGGGGAAGCGAAAAACTGTTTTTT
TRBV19,TRBD2,.,TRBJ2-3,CASSLGTRNTDTQYF,TGTGCCAGTAGCCTCGGGACTAGGAACACAGATACGCAGTATTTT
TRBV10-3,.,few,TRBJ1-1,CAIKAENTEAFF,TGTGCCATCAAAGCAGAGAACACTGAAGCTTTCTTT
TRBV4-3,.,.,TRBJ2-2,CASSQARTAWAQMNTGELFF,TGCGCCAGCAGCCAAGCCAGGACAGCGTGGGCCCAAATGAACACCGGGGAGCTGTTTTTT
TRBV4-2,TRBD1,.,TRBJ1-2,CASSQGEQGARGYTF,TGTGCCAGCAGCCAGGGGGAACAGGGGGCGCGCGGCTACACCTTC
TRBV18,.,.,TRBJ1-1,CASSPPEVPFMNTEAFF,TGTGCCAGCTCACCACCGGAAGTCCCTTTTATGAACACTGAAGCTTTCTTT
TRBV28,.,.,TRBJ2-1,CASSRSSYNEQFF,TGTGCCAGCTCCCGTAGCTCCTACAATGAGCAGTTCTTC
TRBV5-1,.,.,TRBJ1-1,CASSLDGAQNTEAFF,TGCGCCAGCAGCTTGGACGGAGCCCAGAACACTGAAGCTTTCTTT
TRBV7-2,.,.,TRBJ1-6,CASRAVEGGNSPLHF,TGTGCCAGCAGGGCCGTGGAGGGCGGTAATTCACCCCTCCACTTT
TRBV18,TRBD2,.,TRBJ2-7,CASSSQRGGSYEQYF,TGTGCCAGCTCATCCCAGCGGGGGGGCTCCTACGAGCAGTACTTC
TRBV27,TRBD1,.,TRBJ2-3,CASSLQKPGQGTNTQYF,TGCGCCAGCAGTTTACAAAAACCGGGACAGGGGACAAATACGCAGTATTTT
TRBV6-1,.,.,TRBJ1-2,CASSELVRQGGYTF,TGTGCCAGCAGTGAGTTGGTCCGCCAGGGGGGCTACACCTTC